This T cell receptor (beta chain) appears in the sequencing data of a study of blood T cells in healthy people across ages. Combining a sample-barcoded 5' primer with a J-beta primer mix, a second PCR ran for 7 to 11 cycles. Each CDR3 protein is one row after TCRdb ran MiXCR on the 5' RACE reads. The sample consists of around 780,000 distinct CDR3 sequences, about 26% of them appearing once. CDR3 size: 13 residues. Germline CDR1 is MGHRA and CDR2 is YSYEKL. V shed 2 bases and J shed 5 bases, with 9 bases lying between them. The same specimen was also included in a second study, on T cells of mothers and their children.

The clonotype was recovered from a boy aged 5-17 years in good health. This chain uses TRBV4-1 with TRBJ1-1, with D perhaps matching TRBD1 (5 bases). The sample comprised blood. Here the CDR3 DNA reads TGCGCCAGCAGCCAACGGGGGGAAACTGAAGCTTTCTTT. This gives the protein CASSQRGETEAFF.